This T cell receptor beta chain was captured by sequencing in a study of blood T cell repertoires in COVID-19. The CDR3 loop spans 12 amino acids. Germline CDR1 is ENHRY and CDR2 is SYGVKD. Germline trimming cut 4 bases from V and 6 bases from J; bases unmatched to any gene: 0. Source study methods: By means of reference gene primer amplification, nucleated cell counts were estimated. Method: immunoSEQ multiplex PCR; TCRdb's copy keeps in-frame clones and lacks some. Clonal size and the V and J genes are those of that table, whereas D and trimming came from the DNA. The repertoire holds about 97,000 clones, with just under 85% as singletons.

This receptor was taken from a man in his forties with active or convalescent COVID-19. Sequenced: peripheral blood. The chain uses TRBV10-3 and TRBJ1-5; 7 positions match TRBD1. The CDR3 spells CAISGQGQPQHF. The CDR3 DNA is TGTGCCATCAGTGGACAGGGTCAGCCCCAGCATTTT.